A single sample is the source of the 28 T cell receptor beta chains below, sequenced in a study of blood T cell repertoires in COVID-19. The data were produced by immunoSEQ multiplex PCR, yet TCRdb's version contains in-frame clones alone and is incomplete. The sample lists hundreds of thousands of clones; 75% to 85% were seen once. Specimen: PBMCs or T cells enriched from blood (not recorded which). These receptor sequences come from a man under 40 with acute COVID-19.

This clone occurred once. The genes are TRBV5-4 and TRBJ1-5, with D maybe TRBD1 (5 bases). The CDR3 loop spans 15 amino acids. Trimming took off 10 bases at V and 5 bases at J, with 22 bases between the two ends. CDR1 SGHNT and CDR2 YYREEE come from the germline V gene (reference sequence). CDR3 sequence (DNA): TGTGCCTGGGGCCGGGCGGGAGGAACAGATCAGCCCCAGCATTTT. Translation gives CAWGRAGGTDQPQHF. The whole variable domain, remainder taken from reference TRBV5-4 and TRBJ1-5, is ETGVTQSPTHLIKTRGQQVTLRCSSQSGHNTVSWYQQALGQGPQFIFQYYREEENGRGNFPPRFSGLQFPNYSSELNVNALELDDSALYLCAWGRAGGTDQPQHFGDGTRLSIL.

The V call is TRBV5-4, the J call TRBJ2-3, with D perhaps matching TRBD1 (8 bases). This CDR3 has 15 residues. CDR1 and CDR2 from the germline V gene are SGHNT and YYREEE (reference sequence). Trimming removed 3 bases from V and 7 bases from J, with 18 bases in between. The chain's CDR3 is CASSSPGQGGNTQYF. The CDR3 DNA is TGTGCCAGCAGCTCCCCCGGACAGGGAGGGAATACGCAGTATTTT.

This clone was detected only once. V usage is TRBV18 and J usage is TRBJ1-2; D is unresolved. V was trimmed by 0 bases and J by 8 bases, leaving 16 bases between them. Germline CDR1 is KGHSH and CDR2 is LQKENI. The CDR3 length is 15 residues. CDR3 in amino acids: CASSPPVQVPGGYTF. The CDR3 DNA sequence: TGTGCCAGCTCACCACCGGTTCAGGTCCCGGGAGGCTACACCTTC.

The gene calls are TRBV19 and TRBJ2-1; TRBD1 matches 7 bases. V shed 4 bases, J shed 4 bases, and the junction held 7 bases outside the gene matches. The CDR3 extends over 15 amino acids. Germline CDR1 reads LNHDA; CDR2 reads SQIVND (reference sequence). The CDR3 reads CASSSIGTAYNEQFF. In DNA form, the CDR3 reads TGTGCCAGTAGTAGCATCGGGACAGCATACAATGAGCAGTTCTTC.

This clone was picked up a small number of times. This chain connects TRBV6-5 to TRBJ1-1; 8 bases map to TRBD1. Germline trimming cut 7 bases from V and 5 bases from J; bases unmatched to any gene: 9. This CDR3 is built from 14 residues. CDR1 MNHEY and CDR2 SVGAGI come from the germline V gene. CDR3 in amino acids: CASTPDRADTEAFF. The CDR3 coding sequence is TGTGCCAGCACCCCGGACAGGGCGGATACTGAAGCTTTCTTT.

The chain is built from TRBV6-5 and TRBJ1-5; the D gene is possibly TRBD1 (5 bases). Deletions cut 2 bases from V and 11 bases from J, with 13 bases between. This CDR3 has 13 residues. From germline, CDR1 is MNHEY and CDR2 SVGAGI. CDR3 region: CASSYRGGGAQHF. The CDR3 DNA sequence: TGTGCCAGCAGTTACCGGGGGGGAGGGGCCCAGCATTTT.

V gene TRBV9 combines with J gene TRBJ1-1; D not certain. Trimming took off 0 bases at V and 6 bases at J, with 9 bases between the two ends. CDR3 length: 13 amino acids. The germline V gene has CDR1 SGDLS and CDR2 YYNGEE. The CDR3 DNA follows: TGTGCCAGCAGCGTAGAGATCAGGTCTGAAGCTTTCTTT. Translated: CASSVEIRSEAFF.

This CDR3 reads CASSLTPSGGYNEQFF. DNA for the CDR3: TGCGCCAGCAGCTTGACACCTAGCGGGGGTTACAATGAGCAGTTCTTC. The V gene is TRBV5-1, the J gene TRBJ2-1, with 10 bases aligning to TRBD2. This CDR3 contains 16 residues. The junction had 5 bases not matched to a gene; V was cut back by 1 base and J by 4 bases. Per germline, CDR1 SGHRS and CDR2 YFSETQ.

The V call is TRBV9, the J call TRBJ2-1; D not certain. CDR3 length: 14 residues. Germline CDR1 reads SGDLS; CDR2 reads YYNGEE. V lost 0 bases and J lost 5, with 9 bases in between. As DNA, the CDR3 is TGTGCCAGCAGCGTAGAGTGGGCAAACAATGAGCAGTTCTTC. Protein: CASSVEWANNEQFF.

This chain's CDR3 is CASSQTGNGYTF. As DNA, the CDR3 is TGTGCCAGCAGTCAGACAGGGAATGGCTACACCTTC. J is TRBJ1-2 and V is TRBV28; 7 nucleotides align to TRBD1. The ends lost 5 bases at V and 6 bases at J; junction bases unmatched: 3. The length of the CDR3 is 12 residues. Germline V gene data show CDR1 as MDHEN and CDR2 as SYDVKM.

The chain carries TRBV10-2 and TRBJ1-2; TRBD1 matches at 11 bases. Germline CDR1 reads WSHSY; CDR2 reads SAAADI. The J segment lost 4 bases and the V segment lost 4 bases, leaving 2 bases of the junction unmatched. The CDR3 runs to 14 residues. For the CDR3, the DNA is TGCGCCAGCAGTGGGACAGGGGGCGTCTATGGCTACACCTTC. It yields the protein CASSGTGGVYGYTF.

J is TRBJ2-7 and V is TRBV6-1; D unclear. The CDR3 runs 14 residues. Trimming removed 1 base at V and 0 bases at J, with 7 bases between. Germline V CDR1 and CDR2: MNHNS, SASEGT. The CDR3 nucleotides are TGTGCCAGCAGTGAAGTGGCAGGCTCCTACGAGCAGTACTTC. Its protein product is CASSEVAGSYEQYF.

CDR3 in DNA: TGTGCCAGCAGCCAAGCCCGGGGGGCTGAAGCTTTCTTT. Protein sequence: CASSQARGAEAFF. J is TRBJ1-1 and V is TRBV14; D is possibly TRBD1 (5 bases). Germline values: CDR1 SGHDN, CDR2 FVKESK. The V end was cut by 1 base, the J end by 6 bases, with 9 bases between. The CDR3 sequence is 13 residues long.

The chain is built from TRBV28 and TRBJ2-7, with a possible D match to TRBD2 (7 bases). Looked up from germline, CDR1 is MDHEN and CDR2 is SYDVKM. Trimming cost V 10 bases and J 2 bases, with 18 bases left between them. CDR3 length equals 14 residues. The DNA for the CDR3 is TGTGCCACCCGCAGGGGCGGGGGAACCTACGAGCAGTACTTC. This translates into CATRRGGGTYEQYF.

The gene calls are TRBV9 and TRBJ1-6; TRBD1 matches at 8 bases. The CDR3 extends over 15 amino acids. Germline-derived CDR1 and CDR2 are SGDLS and YYNGEE. V lost 3 bases to trimming and J lost 6 bases; unmatched junction nucleotides: 5. The CDR3 region has the DNA TGTGCCAGCAGCGGAGGGACAGGAGGTAATTCACCCCTCCACTTT. This gives the protein CASSGGTGGNSPLHF.

The chain joins TRBV7-9 to TRBJ2-7; a possible D gene is TRBD2 (5 bases). V lost 5 bases, J lost 1 base, and 9 bases lay in between. The CDR3 length is 13 residues. Per the germline V gene, CDR1 is SEHNR and CDR2 is FQNEAQ (reference sequence). CDR3 sequence (DNA): TGTGCCAGCAGCCCCGGGATTTCCTACGAGCAGTACTTC. Amino acid sequence: CASSPGISYEQYF.

This chain links TRBV7-9 with TRBJ1-4; weak D call: TRBD1 (6 bases). There are 13 residues in the CDR3. Germline lookup yields CDR1 SEHNR and CDR2 FQNEAQ (reference sequence). V dropped 8 bases and J dropped 5 bases, with 12 bases sitting between them. The CDR3 spells CASVAGVNEKLFF. Here the CDR3 DNA reads TGTGCCAGCGTTGCAGGGGTAAATGAAAAACTGTTTTTT.

This chain uses TRBV24-1 with TRBJ2-3; 7 bases agree with TRBD2. V lost 5 bases and J lost 6; bases outside the gene matches: 7. This CDR3 contains 14 residues. Germline V gives CDR1 KGHDR, CDR2 SFDVKD. CDR3 loop: CATSGSDGGDTQYF. The CDR3 DNA reads TGTGCCACCAGTGGGTCGGACGGGGGGGATACGCAGTATTTT.

This rearrangement joins TRBV7-6 to TRBJ2-7; TRBD2 aligns across 10 bases. Germline assignment: CDR1 SGHVS and CDR2 FNYEAQ. Germline trimming cut 2 bases from V and 5 bases from J; bases unmatched to any gene: 9. This CDR3 has 16 residues. This CDR3 reads CASSLNSGGPLNEQYF. CDR3 nucleotide sequence: TGTGCCAGCAGCTTAAATAGCGGGGGGCCGCTCAACGAGCAGTACTTC.

The CDR3 DNA reads as TGTGCCAGCAGCTTAGCGCAGGGGAACTATGGCTACACCTTC. This codes for CASSLAQGNYGYTF. The chain has TRBV7-9 and TRBJ1-2, with D possibly matching TRBD1 (6 bases). Germline V gene sequence: CDR1 SEHNR, CDR2 FQNEAQ (reference sequence). V was trimmed by 0 bases and J by 2 bases, leaving 7 bases between them. The CDR3 consists of 14 residues. Full variable domain (missing parts from reference TRBV7-9 and TRBJ1-2): DTGVSQNPRHKITKRGQNVTFRCDPISEHNRLYWYRQTLGQGPEFLTYFQNEAQLEKSRLLSDRFSAERPKGSFSTLEIQRTEQGDSAMYLCASSLAQGNYGYTFGSGTRLTVV.

This clone was observed a single time. V is TRBV9 and J is TRBJ2-3; a possible D gene is TRBD2 (7 bases). V was pared by 3 bases and J by 2 bases, with 13 bases between. The V gene's germline CDR1 is SGDLS and CDR2 YYNGEE. The CDR3 runs to 15 residues. CDR3 sequence reads: CASSAAGHNTDTQYF. The CDR3 coding sequence is TGTGCCAGCAGCGCAGCGGGACATAACACAGATACGCAGTATTTT.

This chain connects TRBV6-5 to TRBJ1-1, with 10 bases fitting TRBD1. Looked up from germline, CDR1 is MNHEY and CDR2 is SVGAGI. The CDR3 is 13 amino acids. The junction had 9 bases not matched to a gene; V was cut back by 6 bases and J by 11 bases. CDR3 residues: CASSQTGGTGAFF. The CDR3 DNA reads TGTGCCAGCAGCCAGACAGGGGGCACGGGGGCTTTCTTT.

The V call is TRBV27, the J call TRBJ2-1; D is unresolved. V lost 8 bases and J 0 bases, leaving 8 bases between the germline ends. In germline, CDR1 is MNHEY, CDR2 SMNVEV (reference sequence). The CDR3 loop spans 13 amino acids. The CDR3 DNA reads TGTGCCAGCGGTTGGAGCTCCTACAATGAGCAGTTCTTC. Protein sequence: CASGWSSYNEQFF.

J is TRBJ2-2 and V is TRBV12-3 or TRBV12-4; D gene ambiguous. The CDR3 covers 13 residues. V lost 6 bases to trimming and J lost 3 bases, with 8 bases between them. The CDR3 loop reads CASRLSYTGELFF. The CDR3 bases are TGTGCCAGCAGACTCTCTTACACCGGGGAGCTGTTTTTT.

V usage is TRBV6-5 and J usage is TRBJ2-5; 9 bases are a match to TRBD2. V trimming: 4 bases; J trimming: 5 bases; junction bases outside the gene matches: 11. Germline V gene sequence: CDR1 MNHEY, CDR2 SVGAGI. The CDR3 has 16 amino acids. In nucleotides, the CDR3 is TGTGCCAGCAGTTCCTCGTTAGCGGGGGTTAGGGAGACCCAGTACTTC. It yields the protein CASSSSLAGVRETQYF.

Written as DNA, the CDR3 is TGTGCCAGCAGTTTACGGGTTGTAGATGGCTACACCTTC. It translates to CASSLRVVDGYTF. V usage is TRBV28 and J usage is TRBJ1-2; D is ambiguous. CDR3 length equals 13 residues. Trimming left V 2 bases short and J 6 bases short, with 10 bases between. Germline CDR1 is MDHEN and CDR2 is SYDVKM.

This chain uses TRBV19 with TRBJ1-2; TRBD1 might be the D (6 bases). The CDR3 is 14 residues long. Germline lookup yields CDR1 LNHDA and CDR2 SQIVND (reference sequence). V lost 5 bases, J lost 7 bases, and 17 bases lay in between. CDR3: CASSGPGGRVGYTF. The CDR3 coding sequence is TGTGCCAGTAGTGGGCCGGGGGGGCGCGTTGGCTACACCTTC.

CDR3 sequence (DNA): TGTGCCTGGAGTCCGGGACAGGGGCATGGCTACACCTTC. Translation: CAWSPGQGHGYTF. The V gene is TRBV30, the J gene TRBJ1-2; 10 bases are shared with TRBD1. V was pared by 2 bases and J by 6 bases, with 3 bases of the junction left unmatched. Germline V lookup: CDR1 GTSNPN, CDR2 SVGIG (reference sequence). The CDR3 spans 13 residues.